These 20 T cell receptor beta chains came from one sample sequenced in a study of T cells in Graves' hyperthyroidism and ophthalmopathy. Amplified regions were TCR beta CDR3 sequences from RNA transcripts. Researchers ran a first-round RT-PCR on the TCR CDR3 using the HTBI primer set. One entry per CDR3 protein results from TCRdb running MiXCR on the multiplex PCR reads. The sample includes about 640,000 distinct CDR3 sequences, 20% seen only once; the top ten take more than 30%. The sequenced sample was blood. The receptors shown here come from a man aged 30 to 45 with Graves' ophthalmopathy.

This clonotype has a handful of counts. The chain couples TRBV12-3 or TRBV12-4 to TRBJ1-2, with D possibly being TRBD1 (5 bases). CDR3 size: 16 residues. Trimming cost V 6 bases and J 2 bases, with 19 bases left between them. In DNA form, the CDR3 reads TGTGCCAGCAGCCAAGGGGTGGGCACATCAAACTATGGCTACACCTTC. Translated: CASSQGVGTSNYGYTF.

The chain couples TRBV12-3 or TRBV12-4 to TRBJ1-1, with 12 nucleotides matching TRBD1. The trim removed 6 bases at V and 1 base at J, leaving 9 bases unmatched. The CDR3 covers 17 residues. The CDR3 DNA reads TGTGCCAGCAGCCGGGGACAGGGGGCCATATCGAACACTGAAGCTTTCTTT. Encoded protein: CASSRGQGAISNTEAFF.

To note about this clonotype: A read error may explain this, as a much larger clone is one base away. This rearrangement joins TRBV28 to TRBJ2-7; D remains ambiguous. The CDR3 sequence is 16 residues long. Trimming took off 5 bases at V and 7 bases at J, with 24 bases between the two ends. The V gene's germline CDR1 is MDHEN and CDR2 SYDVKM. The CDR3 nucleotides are TGTGCCAGCAGTCCACCACTGGAACGGTCTTGGGGAGAGCAGTACTTC. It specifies CASSPPLERSWGEQYF.

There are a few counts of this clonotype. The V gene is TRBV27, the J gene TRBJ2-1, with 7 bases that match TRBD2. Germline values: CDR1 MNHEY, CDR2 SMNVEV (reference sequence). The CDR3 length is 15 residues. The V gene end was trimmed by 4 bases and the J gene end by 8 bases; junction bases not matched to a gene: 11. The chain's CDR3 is CASSSIGGGPHEQFF. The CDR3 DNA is TGTGCCAGCAGTTCCATTGGGGGAGGGCCCCATGAGCAGTTCTTC.

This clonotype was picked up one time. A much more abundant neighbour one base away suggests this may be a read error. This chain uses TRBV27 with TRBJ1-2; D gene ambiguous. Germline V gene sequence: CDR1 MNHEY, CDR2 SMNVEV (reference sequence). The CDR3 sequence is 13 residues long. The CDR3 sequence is CASSLSSYYGYSF. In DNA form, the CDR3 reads TGTGCCAGCAGTTTATCAAGCTACTATGGCTACAGCTTC.

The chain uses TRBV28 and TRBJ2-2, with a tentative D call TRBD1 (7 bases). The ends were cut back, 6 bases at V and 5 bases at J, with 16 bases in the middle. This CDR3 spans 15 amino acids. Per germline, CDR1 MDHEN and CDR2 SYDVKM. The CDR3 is CASSLATGRTGELFF. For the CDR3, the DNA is TGTGCCAGCAGCCTTGCGACAGGGAGGACCGGGGAGCTGTTTTTT.

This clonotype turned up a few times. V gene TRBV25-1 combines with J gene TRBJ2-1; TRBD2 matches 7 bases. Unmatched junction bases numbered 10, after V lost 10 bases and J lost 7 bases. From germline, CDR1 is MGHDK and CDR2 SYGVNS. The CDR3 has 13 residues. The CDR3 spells CATRGRGGNEQFF. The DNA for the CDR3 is TGTGCCACCCGCGGGAGAGGAGGAAATGAGCAGTTCTTC.

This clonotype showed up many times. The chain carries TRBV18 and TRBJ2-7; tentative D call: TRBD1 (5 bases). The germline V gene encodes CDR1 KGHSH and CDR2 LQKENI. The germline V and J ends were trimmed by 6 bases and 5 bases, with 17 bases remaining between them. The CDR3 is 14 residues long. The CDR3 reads CASSPNGHEDEQYF. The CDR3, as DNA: TGTGCCAGCTCTCCTAATGGACATGAAGACGAGCAGTACTTC. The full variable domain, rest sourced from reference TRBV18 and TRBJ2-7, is NAGVMQNPRHLVRRRGQEARLRCSPMKGHSHVYWYRQLPEEGLKFMVYLQKENIIDESGMPKERFSAEFPKEGPSILRIQQVVRGDSAAYFCASSPNGHEDEQYFGPGTRLTVT.

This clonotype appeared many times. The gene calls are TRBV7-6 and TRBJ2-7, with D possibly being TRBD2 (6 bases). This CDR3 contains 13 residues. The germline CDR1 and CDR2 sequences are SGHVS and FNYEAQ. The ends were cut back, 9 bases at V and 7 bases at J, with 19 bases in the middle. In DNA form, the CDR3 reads TGTGCCAGTAGTACTGGGACTGGTGGAGAGCAGTACTTC. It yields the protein CASSTGTGGEQYF.

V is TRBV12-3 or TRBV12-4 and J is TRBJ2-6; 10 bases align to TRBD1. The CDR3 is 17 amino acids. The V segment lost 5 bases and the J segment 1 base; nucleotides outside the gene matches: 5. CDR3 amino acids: CASSLRQGASGANVLTF. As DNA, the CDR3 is TGTGCCAGCAGTCTCAGACAGGGGGCATCTGGGGCCAACGTCCTGACTTTC.

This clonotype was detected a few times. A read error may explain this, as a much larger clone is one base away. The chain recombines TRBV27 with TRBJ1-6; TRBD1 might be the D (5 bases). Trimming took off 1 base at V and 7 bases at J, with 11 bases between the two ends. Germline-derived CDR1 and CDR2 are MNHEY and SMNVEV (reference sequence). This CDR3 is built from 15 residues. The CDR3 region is CASSLWEGPNSPLHF. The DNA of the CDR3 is TGTGCCAGCAGTTTATGGGAGGGACCGAATTCACCCCTCCACTTT.

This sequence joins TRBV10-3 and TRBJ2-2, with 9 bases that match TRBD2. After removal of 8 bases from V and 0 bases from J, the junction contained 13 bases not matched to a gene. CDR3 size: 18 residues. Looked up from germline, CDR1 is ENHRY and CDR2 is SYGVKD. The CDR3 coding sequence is TGTGCCATCTCTCCCCGGTTAGCGGGAGTTTCGAACACCGGGGAGCTGTTTTTT. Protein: CAISPRLAGVSNTGELFF.

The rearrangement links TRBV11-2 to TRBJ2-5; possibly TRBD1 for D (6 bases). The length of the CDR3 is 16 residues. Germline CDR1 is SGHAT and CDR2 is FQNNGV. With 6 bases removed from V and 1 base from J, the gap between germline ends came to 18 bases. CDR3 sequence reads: CASSAGVALPQETQYF. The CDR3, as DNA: TGTGCCAGCAGTGCAGGGGTGGCCCTCCCCCAAGAGACCCAGTACTTC.

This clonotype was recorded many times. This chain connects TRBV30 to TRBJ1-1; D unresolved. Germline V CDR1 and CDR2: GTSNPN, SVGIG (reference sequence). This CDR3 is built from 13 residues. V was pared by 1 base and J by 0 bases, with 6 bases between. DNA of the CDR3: TGTGCCTGGAGTGAGGCCATGAACACTGAAGCTTTCTTT. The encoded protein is CAWSEAMNTEAFF.

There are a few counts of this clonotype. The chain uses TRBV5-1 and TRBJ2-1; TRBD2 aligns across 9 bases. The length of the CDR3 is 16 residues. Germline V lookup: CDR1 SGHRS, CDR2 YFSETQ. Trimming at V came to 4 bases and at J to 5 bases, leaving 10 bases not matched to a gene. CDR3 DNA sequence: TGCGCCAGCAGCCCGGATTTTGCGGGAGGGCACAATGAGCAGTTCTTC. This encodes CASSPDFAGGHNEQFF. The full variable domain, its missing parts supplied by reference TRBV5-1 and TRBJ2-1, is KAGVTQTPRYLIKTRGQQVTLSCSPISGHRSVSWYQQTPGQGLQFLFEYFSETQRNKGNFPGRFSGRQFSNSRSEMNVSTLELGDSALYLCASSPDFAGGHNEQFFGPGTRLTVL.

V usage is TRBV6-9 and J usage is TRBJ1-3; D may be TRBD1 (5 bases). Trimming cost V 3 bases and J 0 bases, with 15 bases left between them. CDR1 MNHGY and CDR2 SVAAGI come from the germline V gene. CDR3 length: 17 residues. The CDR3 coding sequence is TGTGCCAGCAGTTACGGGACGGTCCCACACTCTGGAAACACCATATATTTT. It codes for CASSYGTVPHSGNTIYF.

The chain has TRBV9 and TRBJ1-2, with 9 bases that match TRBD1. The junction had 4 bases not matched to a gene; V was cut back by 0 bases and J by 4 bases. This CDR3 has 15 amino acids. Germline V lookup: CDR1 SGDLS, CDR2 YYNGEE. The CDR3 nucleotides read TGTGCCAGCAGCGTAGCTACAGGGGGCATCTATGGCTACACCTTC. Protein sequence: CASSVATGGIYGYTF.

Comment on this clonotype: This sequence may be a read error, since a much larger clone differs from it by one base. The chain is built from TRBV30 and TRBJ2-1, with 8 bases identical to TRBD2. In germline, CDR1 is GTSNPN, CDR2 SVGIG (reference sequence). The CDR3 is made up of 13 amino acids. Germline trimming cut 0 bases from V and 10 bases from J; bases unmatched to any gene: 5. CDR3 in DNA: TGTGCCTGGAGTGTGATGGCGGGAGGCGAGCAGTTCTTC. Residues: CAWSVMAGGEQFF.

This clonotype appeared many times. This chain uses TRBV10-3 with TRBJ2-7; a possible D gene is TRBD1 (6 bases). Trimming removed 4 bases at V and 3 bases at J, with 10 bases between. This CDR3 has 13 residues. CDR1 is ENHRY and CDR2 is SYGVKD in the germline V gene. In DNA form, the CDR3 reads TGTGCCATCAGTGGGTGGGACAACTACGAGCAGTACTTC. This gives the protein CAISGWDNYEQYF.

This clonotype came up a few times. Here the CDR3 reads CASSPKGAGGPLTGELFF. The CDR3 DNA follows: TGTGCCAGCAGTCCCAAAGGAGCGGGAGGGCCGTTGACCGGGGAGCTGTTTTTT. The chain is built from TRBV6-1 and TRBJ2-2; 10 bases map to TRBD2. Germline V gene sequence: CDR1 MNHNS, CDR2 SASEGT. Germline trimming cut 5 bases from V and 5 bases from J; bases unmatched to any gene: 14. CDR3 length equals 18 residues.